This T cell receptor (beta chain) appears in the sequencing data of a study of blood T cell repertoires in COVID-19. CDR1 is SGHAT and CDR2 is FQNNGV in the germline V gene. CDR3 length equals 14 residues. Trimming stripped 7 bases from V and 1 base from J, with 13 bases between. Sequencing used immunoSEQ multiplex PCR; TCRdb keeps in-frame clones, though not all of them. The table lists about 70,000 clones, roughly 79% of them singletons. The chain combines TRBV11-2 with TRBJ1-1; D possibly corresponds to TRBD1 (5 bases). The sequenced sample was peripheral blood. This clonotype was sampled from a man in his sixties or seventies with acute or convalescent COVID-19. The CDR3 region has the DNA TGTGCCAGCAAACTTGCCGGGGGGAACACTGAAGCTTTCTTT. Translated: CASKLAGGNTEAFF.